The source of this TCR beta chain is a study of low-dose radiotherapy and immunotherapy resistance in tumors. Study details: Patients of Cohort 1 had 0.5 Gy fractions every 2 weeks, which summed to 6.5 Gy.

The junction had 4 bases not matched to a gene; V was cut back by 5 bases and J by 0 bases. This CDR3 region has 16 residues. Germline V gene lookup returns CDR1 DFQATT and CDR2 SNEGSKA (reference sequence). Time point meaning: before trial treatment. Priming of first-strand cDNA relied on TRAV- and TRBV-specific primers (covering alpha and beta chains). TCR amplification ran approximately 22 PCR cycles using constant-region and V-primer adapter primers. TCRdb independently ran MiXCR on the reads; one entry per CDR3 protein. The table has more than 50,000 distinct CDR3 sequences, 25% seen once. Sample: PBMCs, taken before treatment. The rearrangement links TRBV20-1 to TRBJ2-1, with 13 bases aligning to TRBD2. The TCR sequence derives from a male donor with prostate cancer. CDR3 sequence: CSALLAGGYSYNEQFF. The CDR3 coding sequence is TGCAGTGCTCTACTAGCGGGAGGGTACTCCTACAATGAGCAGTTCTTC.